Listed below are T cell receptor beta chains from one sample, sequenced in a study of neurological immune-mediated disorders. In TCRdb, the 5' RACE reads were re-called with MiXCR into one record per CDR3 protein. The repertoire consists of under 85,000 distinct CDR3 sequences, with 10% occurring once and the leading ten covering 1.8%. The specimen sequenced was PBMCs. Receptor source: a man aged 35 to 55 in good health. Both conserved end residues are part of each CDR3. The D gene is left open where the match is weak. Only part of the rows carry a size: once, few, many, or a class if the clone is expanded.

d_call | j_call | clone_size | v_call | cdr3_nt | cdr3_aa
NA | TRBJ1-1 | many | TRBV27 | TGTGCCAGCAGTTCAGGGAAAAGACTCATGAACACTGAAGCTTTCTTT | CASSSGKRLMNTEAFF
NA | TRBJ2-7 | many | TRBV7-8 | TGTGCCAGCAGCTTAGAACCACCCTCCTACGAGCAGTACTTC | CASSLEPPSYEQYF
NA | TRBJ1-4 | NA | TRBV29-1 | TGCAGCGTTGTGGCGGGGCAACTGTTTTTT | CSVVAGQLFF
TRBD2 | TRBJ2-1 | many | TRBV10-3 | TGTGCCATCAGTGAGTCGAAGGCGGGAGTGGACAATGAGCAGTTCTTC | CAISESKAGVDNEQFF
TRBD2 | TRBJ2-7 | many | TRBV6-2/TRBV6-3 | TGTGCCAGCAGTTGGACTAGCGGGGGAGTCTACGAGCAGTACTTC | CASSWTSGGVYEQYF
NA | TRBJ1-5 | NA | TRBV3-1 | TGTGCCAGCAGTCCCGGGTGGGGGGGAGGAAGACAGCCCCAGCATTTT | CASSPGWGGGRQPQHF
NA | TRBJ2-2 | NA | TRBV5-1 | TGCGCCAGCAGCTTGAGCCGGGGGAACACCGGGGAGCTGTTTTTT | CASSLSRGNTGELFF
NA | TRBJ2-7 | many | TRBV5-1 | TGCGCCAGCAGGGTCGGCGCCAGAGTGGACGAGCAGTACTTC | CASRVGARVDEQYF
NA | TRBJ1-5 | medium-sized | TRBV7-2 | TGTGCCAGCAGCTTCCGACAGAGCAATCAGCCCCAGCATTTT | CASSFRQSNQPQHF
TRBD2 | TRBJ2-4 | many | TRBV6-2/TRBV6-3 | TGTGCCAGCAGTTACGGTGCGGGAGGGACCCCGAACATTCAGTACTTC | CASSYGAGGTPNIQYF